This is a list of T cell receptor beta chains from one sample in a study of post-analysis software for immune sequencing data. TCRdb analysed the PCR reads with MiXCR anew, one entry per CDR3 protein. Among roughly 700,000 distinct CDR3 sequences, just under 30% were seen once, and the ten largest hold around 0.56%. The sequenced material came from blood. The receptors stem from a girl aged 5-17 years with multiple sclerosis. The CDR3 runs from the conserved cysteine through the conserved F or W. Each record gives: J gene, clone size, D gene, V gene, CDR3 protein, CDR3 DNA. The D gene is left open where the match is weak. Size tells how often a clone was seen (once, few, many) or the class of an expanded clone, and some rows leave it out.

j_call: TRBJ2-7
clone_size: .
d_call: .
v_call: TRBV21-1
cdr3_aa: CASSKALENNFHEQYF
cdr3_nt: TGTGCCAGCAGCAAAGCGCTGGAGAACAACTTCCACGAGCAGTACTTC

j_call: TRBJ2-1
clone_size: .
d_call: TRBD2
v_call: TRBV5-1
cdr3_aa: CASSLAGPSGVDEQFF
cdr3_nt: TGCGCCAGCAGCTTGGCCGGCCCTAGCGGGGTTGATGAGCAGTTCTTC

j_call: TRBJ2-4
clone_size: many
d_call: .
v_call: TRBV7-2
cdr3_aa: CASSLVGGRGGKNIQYF
cdr3_nt: TGTGCCAGCAGCTTAGTCGGGGGGCGAGGGGGCAAAAACATTCAGTACTTC

j_call: TRBJ2-3
clone_size: .
d_call: .
v_call: TRBV12-3/TRBV12-4
cdr3_aa: CACSLRRPDTQYF
cdr3_nt: TGTGCCTGCAGTTTAAGGAGACCAGATACGCAGTATTTT

j_call: TRBJ2-3
clone_size: .
d_call: .
v_call: TRBV6-6
cdr3_aa: CASTESGTDTQYF
cdr3_nt: TGTGCCAGCACCGAGTCCGGCACAGATACGCAGTATTTT

j_call: TRBJ2-7
clone_size: .
d_call: .
v_call: TRBV7-9
cdr3_aa: CASSWGQGTSYEQYF
cdr3_nt: TGTGCCAGCAGTTGGGGGCAGGGGACCTCCTACGAGCAGTACTTC

j_call: TRBJ2-1
clone_size: once
d_call: TRBD1
v_call: TRBV2
cdr3_aa: CAGSADRDNEQFF
cdr3_nt: TGTGCCGGCAGCGCTGACAGGGACAATGAGCAGTTCTTC

j_call: TRBJ2-3
clone_size: many
d_call: .
v_call: TRBV7-6
cdr3_aa: CASSLEANTDTQYF
cdr3_nt: TGTGCCAGCAGCTTAGAGGCCAACACAGATACGCAGTATTTT

j_call: TRBJ2-7
clone_size: .
d_call: .
v_call: TRBV6-1
cdr3_aa: CASSLGSVYGQYF
cdr3_nt: TGTGCCAGCAGTCTAGGGTCCGTCTACGGGCAGTACTTC

j_call: TRBJ1-1
clone_size: .
d_call: .
v_call: TRBV27
cdr3_aa: CASNLTPQGNTEAFF
cdr3_nt: TGTGCCAGCAATCTAACCCCACAGGGGAACACTGAAGCTTTCTTT

j_call: TRBJ1-1
clone_size: few
d_call: TRBD1
v_call: TRBV10-3
cdr3_aa: CAITRTGALNTEAFF
cdr3_nt: TGTGCCATCACCAGGACAGGGGCCCTGAACACTGAAGCTTTCTTT

j_call: TRBJ2-1
clone_size: many
d_call: TRBD2
v_call: TRBV12-3/TRBV12-4
cdr3_aa: CASSFGLAGSEQFF
cdr3_nt: TGTGCCAGCAGTTTCGGACTAGCGGGGTCTGAGCAGTTCTTC

j_call: TRBJ2-5
clone_size: once
d_call: TRBD1
v_call: TRBV24-1
cdr3_aa: CATSGTGPETQYF
cdr3_nt: TGTGCCACCTCCGGGACAGGGCCGGAGACCCAGTACTTC

j_call: TRBJ2-5
clone_size: .
d_call: TRBD1
v_call: TRBV10-3
cdr3_aa: CAISEGTGETLLQETQYF
cdr3_nt: TGTGCCATCAGTGAGGGGACAGGCGAGACACTTCTCCAAGAGACCCAGTACTTC

j_call: TRBJ2-5
clone_size: few
d_call: .
v_call: TRBV7-9
cdr3_aa: CASRAPGTPWEQYF
cdr3_nt: TGTGCCAGCAGAGCCCCCGGGACACCTTGGGAGCAGTACTTC

j_call: TRBJ2-1
clone_size: few
d_call: .
v_call: TRBV24-1
cdr3_aa: CATSEPGRNYNEQFF
cdr3_nt: TGTGCCACCAGCGAACCGGGACGGAACTACAATGAGCAGTTCTTC

j_call: TRBJ2-7
clone_size: .
d_call: TRBD2
v_call: TRBV9
cdr3_aa: CAGSVGTSGYEQYF
cdr3_nt: TGTGCCGGCAGTGTCGGGACTAGCGGCTACGAGCAGTACTTC

j_call: TRBJ2-7
clone_size: .
d_call: .
v_call: TRBV18
cdr3_aa: CASSSEMEDPYEQYF
cdr3_nt: TGTGCCAGCTCCTCGGAGATGGAGGATCCCTACGAGCAGTACTTC

j_call: TRBJ2-1
clone_size: many
d_call: .
v_call: TRBV6-4
cdr3_aa: CASSETLQGVAFF
cdr3_nt: TGTGCCAGCAGCGAAACCTTACAGGGAGTTGCGTTCTTC

j_call: TRBJ1-1
clone_size: .
d_call: .
v_call: TRBV4-3
cdr3_aa: CASSQERSGPRTGTEAFF
cdr3_nt: TGCGCCAGCAGCCAAGAAAGGTCCGGACCGAGGACGGGCACTGAAGCTTTCTTT

j_call: TRBJ2-1
clone_size: .
d_call: .
v_call: TRBV4-1
cdr3_aa: CASSRWGEGVVDEQFF
cdr3_nt: TGCGCCAGCAGCCGTTGGGGGGAAGGAGTAGTGGATGAGCAGTTCTTC

j_call: TRBJ2-1
clone_size: .
d_call: .
v_call: TRBV10-3
cdr3_aa: CAIRGDSPYEQFF
cdr3_nt: TGTGCCATCAGGGGGGACTCCCCCTACGAGCAGTTCTTC

j_call: TRBJ2-7
clone_size: few
d_call: .
v_call: TRBV28
cdr3_aa: CASRGPPPGEQGKDYEQYF
cdr3_nt: TGTGCCAGCAGGGGGCCGCCGCCGGGGGAACAGGGAAAGGATTACGAGCAGTACTTC

j_call: TRBJ2-1
clone_size: few
d_call: .
v_call: TRBV6-5
cdr3_aa: CASRNLGEQFF
cdr3_nt: TGTGCCAGCAGAAATCTTGGAGAGCAGTTCTTC

j_call: TRBJ2-5
clone_size: few
d_call: TRBD1
v_call: TRBV20-1
cdr3_aa: CSARTGYQETQYF
cdr3_nt: TGCAGTGCAAGGACAGGTTACCAAGAGACCCAGTACTTC

j_call: TRBJ2-5
clone_size: .
d_call: TRBD1
v_call: TRBV12-3/TRBV12-4
cdr3_aa: CASRQTGQETQYF
cdr3_nt: TGTGCCAGCAGGCAAACGGGACAGGAGACCCAGTACTTC

j_call: TRBJ2-1
clone_size: .
d_call: .
v_call: TRBV20-1
cdr3_aa: CSVWGPGVNNEQFF
cdr3_nt: TGCAGTGTGTGGGGGCCGGGGGTCAACAATGAGCAGTTCTTC

j_call: TRBJ2-7
clone_size: .
d_call: .
v_call: TRBV5-5
cdr3_aa: CASSFEGASYEQYF
cdr3_nt: TGTGCCAGCAGCTTTGAAGGCGCAAGCTACGAGCAGTACTTC

j_call: TRBJ2-3
clone_size: many
d_call: TRBD2
v_call: TRBV7-2
cdr3_aa: CASSPRTSGNTDTQYF
cdr3_nt: TGTGCCAGCAGCCCACGGACTAGCGGCAACACAGATACGCAGTATTTT

j_call: TRBJ1-2
clone_size: .
d_call: .
v_call: TRBV20-1
cdr3_aa: CSASFLAGYTF
cdr3_nt: TGCAGTGCTAGTTTTCTAGCAGGCTACACCTTC

j_call: TRBJ2-1
clone_size: few
d_call: .
v_call: TRBV20-1
cdr3_aa: CSAREIVKGAYNEQFF
cdr3_nt: TGCAGTGCTAGAGAGATCGTTAAGGGGGCCTACAATGAGCAGTTCTTC

j_call: TRBJ2-1
clone_size: .
d_call: TRBD1
v_call: TRBV7-2
cdr3_aa: CASSTHRDRGHHEQFF
cdr3_nt: TGTGCCAGCAGCACCCACCGGGACAGGGGGCACCATGAGCAGTTCTTC

j_call: TRBJ2-7
clone_size: many
d_call: .
v_call: TRBV29-1
cdr3_aa: CSASSSYEQYF
cdr3_nt: TGCAGCGCGAGCAGCTCCTACGAGCAGTACTTC

j_call: TRBJ2-1
clone_size: .
d_call: .
v_call: TRBV11-3
cdr3_aa: CASSSRPLNEQFF
cdr3_nt: TGTGCCAGCAGCTCCAGACCCCTAAATGAGCAGTTCTTC

j_call: TRBJ1-2
clone_size: .
d_call: .
v_call: TRBV4-2
cdr3_aa: CASSQDEMVGGYTF
cdr3_nt: TGTGCCAGCAGCCAAGATGAGATGGTTGGTGGCTACACCTTC

j_call: TRBJ2-1
clone_size: .
d_call: .
v_call: TRBV4-1
cdr3_aa: CASSQDPGTDEQFF
cdr3_nt: TGCGCCAGCAGCCAAGATCCAGGTACGGATGAGCAGTTCTTC

j_call: TRBJ2-7
clone_size: many
d_call: TRBD2
v_call: TRBV7-2
cdr3_aa: CASSSQGLAAYSSYEQYF
cdr3_nt: TGTGCCAGCAGCTCCCAGGGACTAGCGGCGTATAGCTCCTACGAGCAGTACTTC

j_call: TRBJ1-1
clone_size: .
d_call: .
v_call: TRBV29-1
cdr3_aa: CSVEVSDTEAFF
cdr3_nt: TGCAGCGTTGAGGTCTCAGACACTGAAGCTTTCTTT

j_call: TRBJ2-1
clone_size: .
d_call: .
v_call: TRBV6-2/TRBV6-3
cdr3_aa: CASSYDRGLPYNEQFF
cdr3_nt: TGTGCCAGCAGTTACGATCGTGGGCTGCCCTACAATGAGCAGTTCTTC

j_call: TRBJ1-2
clone_size: .
d_call: TRBD1
v_call: TRBV7-2
cdr3_aa: CASSPGDSGYGYTF
cdr3_nt: TGTGCCAGCAGCCCAGGGGACAGCGGCTATGGCTACACCTTC

j_call: TRBJ1-5
clone_size: .
d_call: TRBD1
v_call: TRBV7-2
cdr3_aa: CASSLTGTGENQPQHF
cdr3_nt: TGTGCCAGCAGCTTAACCGGGACAGGGGAAAATCAGCCCCAGCATTTT

j_call: TRBJ1-2
clone_size: few
d_call: TRBD1
v_call: TRBV29-1
cdr3_aa: CSVATGQGAISGGYTF
cdr3_nt: TGCAGCGTTGCAACTGGACAGGGGGCAATTTCGGGAGGCTACACCTTC

j_call: TRBJ2-1
clone_size: .
d_call: TRBD2
v_call: TRBV20-1
cdr3_aa: CSLREQAYNEQFF
cdr3_nt: TGCAGCCTGCGGGAGCAGGCCTACAATGAGCAGTTCTTC

j_call: TRBJ1-2
clone_size: few
d_call: TRBD1
v_call: TRBV28
cdr3_aa: CASRNWDRTYYGYTF
cdr3_nt: TGTGCCAGCCGAAATTGGGACAGAACATACTATGGCTACACCTTC

j_call: TRBJ1-5
clone_size: .
d_call: TRBD1
v_call: TRBV2
cdr3_aa: CASSVKGGVQPQHF
cdr3_nt: TGTGCCAGCAGTGTCAAAGGGGGCGTGCAGCCCCAGCATTTT

j_call: TRBJ2-3
clone_size: many
d_call: TRBD2
v_call: TRBV5-1
cdr3_aa: CASSSGRLASDTQYF
cdr3_nt: TGCGCCAGCAGCTCGGGACGACTAGCCTCAGATACGCAGTATTTT

j_call: TRBJ2-5
clone_size: few
d_call: TRBD2
v_call: TRBV7-9
cdr3_aa: CASSLDPKTSDRETQYF
cdr3_nt: TGTGCCAGCAGCTTAGACCCGAAGACTAGCGACCGGGAGACCCAGTACTTC

j_call: TRBJ2-4
clone_size: .
d_call: .
v_call: TRBV12-3/TRBV12-4
cdr3_aa: CASSLAGVVLQYF
cdr3_nt: TGTGCCAGCAGTTTAGCGGGTGTAGTCTTGCAGTACTTC

j_call: TRBJ2-2
clone_size: .
d_call: TRBD1
v_call: TRBV6-1
cdr3_aa: CASGTGDTGELFF
cdr3_nt: TGTGCCAGCGGGACAGGGGACACCGGGGAGCTGTTTTTT